The 28 T cell receptor beta chains below all came from one sample that was sequenced in a study of cytomegalovirus exposure and HLA in healthy donors (dated by TCRdb to 2017 to 2019). To prepare the library, the immunoSEQ multiplex PCR assay was applied. For the multiplex PCR, a mixture combining 60 forward primers for TCR Vbeta segments and 13 reverse primers for TCR Jbeta segments was used. Entries here come from immuneACCESS through TCRdb and include only in-frame sequences with V and J called. Some clones fail to appear in such tables; in the studies checked, an unresolved V gene covers under half of the shortfall, and the cause of the remainder is unknown. The sample includes roughly 100,000 clones, with 65% to 90% observed a single time. Approximately 1.5% of the sample lies in the top ten. The sample taken for sequencing was PBMCs. Receptor source: a man aged 50-59 years in good health and CMV-seronegative.

The chain employs TRBV6-4 and TRBJ1-6; D gene uncertain. V lost 0 bases, J lost 2 bases, and 14 bases lay in between. CDR3 size: 18 residues. Germline-derived CDR1 and CDR2 are MRHNA and SNTAGT. The CDR3, as DNA: TGTGCCAGCAGTGACTCACGGGGAAGGCAGACCTATAATTCACCCCTCCACTTT. This encodes CASSDSRGRQTYNSPLHF.

The rearrangement joins TRBV27 to TRBJ2-6; 7 bases match TRBD1. The trim removed 5 bases at V and 0 bases at J, leaving 7 bases unmatched. The CDR3 has 17 residues. The germline gives CDR1 MNHEY, CDR2 SMNVEV (reference sequence). The CDR3 here is CASSLSTGVSGANVLTF. The CDR3 DNA reads TGTGCCAGCAGTCTCTCAACAGGGGTCTCTGGGGCCAACGTCCTGACTTTC. The full variable domain, with the rest looked up from reference TRBV27 and TRBJ2-6, is EAQVTQNPRYLITVTGKKLTVTCSQNMNHEYMSWYRQDPGLGLRQIYYSMNVEVTDKGDVPEGYKVSRKEKRNFPLILESPSPNQTSLYFCASSLSTGVSGANVLTFGAGSRLTVL.

This clone occurred a few times. The rearrangement links TRBV5-1 to TRBJ1-1, with D hard to call. CDR3 length: 12 residues. CDR1 SGHRS and CDR2 YFSETQ come from the germline V gene. V was cut by 7 bases and J by 1 base, with 8 bases left in between. In nucleotides, the CDR3 is TGCGCCAGCTCACCCGGGAACACTGAAGCTTTCTTT. The encoded protein is CASSPGNTEAFF.

This clone was counted between two and nine times. The chain employs TRBV7-6 and TRBJ2-1; weak D call: TRBD2 (6 bases). Germline V gene sequence: CDR1 SGHVS, CDR2 FNYEAQ. The ends were cut back, 5 bases at V and 16 bases at J, with 18 bases in the middle. This CDR3 is built from 12 residues. Here the CDR3 reads CASSAETGTLFF. The CDR3, as DNA: TGTGCCAGCAGCGCAGAGACCGGGACTTTATTCTTC.

The gene calls are TRBV19 and TRBJ2-3; 10 bases agree with TRBD1. The germline CDR1 and CDR2 sequences are LNHDA and SQIVND (reference sequence). This CDR3 spans 14 amino acids. Losses at the gene ends were 6 bases for V and 4 bases for J; bases not matched to a gene: 4. The CDR3 sequence is CASRPTGGADTQYF. The CDR3 DNA reads as TGTGCCAGTAGACCGACAGGGGGCGCAGATACGCAGTATTTT. Supplemented by reference TRBV19 and TRBJ2-3, the full variable domain reads DGGITQSPKYLFRKEGQNVTLSCEQNLNHDAMYWYRQDPGQGLRLIYYSQIVNDFQKGDIAEGYSVSREKKESFPLTVTSAQKNPTAFYLCASRPTGGADTQYFGPGTRLTVL.

J is TRBJ1-2 and V is TRBV9; D possibly corresponds to TRBD1 (5 bases). Germline V gene sequence: CDR1 SGDLS, CDR2 YYNGEE. This CDR3 is 14 amino acids long. Trimming shortened V by 10 bases and J by 4 bases, and 20 bases separated the two germline ends. This chain's CDR3 is CAFPLEGRLYGYTF. The CDR3 DNA reads TGTGCCTTCCCCCTGGAGGGACGTCTCTATGGCTACACCTTC.

The chain carries TRBV19 and TRBJ2-3, with D possibly being TRBD1 (6 bases). The germline V gene encodes CDR1 LNHDA and CDR2 SQIVND (reference sequence). V was trimmed by 9 bases and J by 1 base, leaving 14 bases between them. The CDR3 extends over 14 amino acids. Written as DNA, the CDR3 is TGTGCCAGCGCCCGGACAGTTGGCACAGATACGCAGTATTTT. This encodes CASARTVGTDTQYF. Supplemented by reference TRBV19 and TRBJ2-3, the full variable domain reads DGGITQSPKYLFRKEGQNVTLSCEQNLNHDAMYWYRQDPGQGLRLIYYSQIVNDFQKGDIAEGYSVSREKKESFPLTVTSAQKNPTAFYLCASARTVGTDTQYFGPGTRLTVL.

This clone appeared once. The genes are TRBV7-2 and TRBJ2-1, with 12 bases lining up with TRBD2. The CDR3 extends over 16 amino acids. J was trimmed by 1 base and V by 4 bases; bases with no gene match: 2. CDR1 and CDR2 from the germline V gene are SGHTA and FQGNSA. CDR3 sequence reads: CASSSGLAGSYNEQFF. Written as DNA, the CDR3 is TGTGCCAGCAGCTCCGGACTAGCGGGATCCTACAATGAGCAGTTCTTC.

This clone was found once. The rearrangement links TRBV5-1 to TRBJ1-6; D uncertain. Trimming pared 0 bases from V and 10 bases from J, leaving 5 bases between. The CDR3 totals 12 residues. Germline V lookup: CDR1 SGHRS, CDR2 YFSETQ. The CDR3 is CASSLDQSPLHF. In DNA form, the CDR3 reads TGCGCCAGCAGCTTGGACCAGTCACCCCTCCACTTT.

This clone showed up just once. The chain has TRBV7-9 and TRBJ1-1; D gene uncertain. Germline V gene lookup returns CDR1 SEHNR and CDR2 FQNEAQ (reference sequence). The CDR3 runs to 16 residues. The V end was cut by 5 bases, the J end by 1 base, with 17 bases between. This CDR3 is CASSALGAVSNTEAFF. DNA for the CDR3: TGTGCCAGCAGCGCCCTCGGAGCAGTCTCGAACACTGAAGCTTTCTTT.

Notes on this clone: This CDR3 is also generated by other DNA sequences in the sample. V gene TRBV5-1 combines with J gene TRBJ2-1; 7 nucleotides agree with TRBD2. After removal of 2 bases from V and 0 bases from J, the junction contained 2 bases not matched to a gene. The CDR3 contains 15 residues. Germline loops: CDR1 SGHRS, CDR2 YFSETQ. CDR3 nucleotides: TGCGCCAGCAGCTTCGGCGGGAGCTCCTACAATGAGCAGTTCTTC. Translating it yields CASSFGGSSYNEQFF.

This chain joins TRBV18 and TRBJ2-4, with 11 bases aligning to TRBD1. The V gene's germline CDR1 is KGHSH and CDR2 LQKENI. The CDR3 extends over 14 amino acids. Trimming at V came to 5 bases and at J to 6 bases, leaving 3 bases not matched to a gene. In DNA form, the CDR3 reads TGTGCCAGCTCAATAGGGACAGGGGGAAACATTCAGTACTTC. It yields the protein CASSIGTGGNIQYF.

The chain uses TRBV6-5 and TRBJ1-5; a possible D gene is TRBD1 (5 bases). CDR1 is MNHEY and CDR2 is SVGAGI in the germline V gene. The ends were cut back, 2 bases at V and 4 bases at J, with 9 bases in the middle. CDR3 length equals 14 residues. The CDR3 loop is CASSYRAGNQPQHF. The CDR3 nucleotides read TGTGCCAGCAGTTACAGGGCAGGGAATCAGCCCCAGCATTTT.

The rearrangement uses TRBV25-1 and TRBJ2-2; D may be TRBD1 (6 bases). From germline, CDR1 is MGHDK and CDR2 SYGVNS. The ends were cut back, 4 bases at V and 6 bases at J, with 12 bases in the middle. This CDR3 region has 14 residues. CDR3 sequence reads: CASSVQGPSGELFF. CDR3 sequence (DNA): TGTGCCAGCAGTGTGCAGGGGCCCTCCGGGGAGCTGTTTTTT.

The chain couples TRBV4-2 to TRBJ2-5; perhaps TRBD1 as D (8 bases). Germline lookup yields CDR1 LGHNA and CDR2 YNFKEQ. The CDR3 has 17 amino acids. Trimming took 1 base from V and 9 from J, leaving 24 bases between them. The CDR3 region is CASSQGVGRDRFEAQYF. Here the CDR3 DNA reads TGTGCCAGCAGCCAAGGGGTAGGGAGGGACAGGTTTGAGGCCCAGTACTTC.

The V gene is TRBV7-2, the J gene TRBJ1-1; the D is unclear. This CDR3 is 15 amino acids long. V was pared by 2 bases and J by 1 base, with 11 bases between. Germline loops: CDR1 SGHTA, CDR2 FQGNSA. CDR3 amino acids: CASSLNPRGNTEAFF. The CDR3, as DNA: TGTGCCAGCAGCTTAAATCCGCGGGGGAACACTGAAGCTTTCTTT.

This chain uses TRBV2 with TRBJ1-1, with unresolved D. This CDR3 region has 13 residues. The ends were cut back, 2 bases at V and 0 bases at J, with 4 bases in the middle. Germline CDR1 reads SNHLY; CDR2 reads FYNNEI. The CDR3 DNA follows: TGTGCCAGCAGTGAATTATTGAACACTGAAGCTTTCTTT. This encodes CASSELLNTEAFF.

The chain couples TRBV15 to TRBJ1-2, with 9 bases fitting TRBD1. The CDR3 extends over 14 amino acids. Looked up from germline, CDR1 is LNHNV and CDR2 is YYDKDF (reference sequence). With 5 bases clipped from V and 8 bases from J, the junction kept 9 bases outside the gene matches. The CDR3 sequence: CATSVQQGAGGYTF. The DNA of the CDR3 is TGTGCCACCAGCGTACAACAGGGGGCGGGAGGCTACACCTTC.

The gene calls are TRBV5-4 and TRBJ1-5; a possible D gene is TRBD1 (5 bases). V dropped 0 bases and J dropped 7 bases, with 20 bases sitting between them. The length of the CDR3 is 17 residues. The V gene's germline CDR1 is SGHNT and CDR2 YYREEE (reference sequence). CDR3 sequence: CASSLGRAEKGDQPQHF. For the CDR3, the DNA is TGTGCCAGCAGCTTGGGCAGGGCCGAGAAAGGCGACCAGCCCCAGCATTTT. Using reference TRBV5-4 and TRBJ1-5 for the parts outside the CDR3, the full variable domain is ETGVTQSPTHLIKTRGQQVTLRCSSQSGHNTVSWYQQALGQGPQFIFQYYREEENGRGNFPPRFSGLQFPNYSSELNVNALELDDSALYLCASSLGRAEKGDQPQHFGDGTRLSIL.

J is TRBJ1-2 and V is TRBV10-1; tentatively, D is TRBD1 (6 bases). Trimming removed 4 bases from V and 6 bases from J, with 12 bases in between. CDR1 is WNHNN, CDR2 SYGVQD, per germline (reference sequence). This CDR3 contains 13 residues. The CDR3 DNA reads TGCGCCAGCAGTGCGGGCAGGGGTGATGGCTACACCTTC. Protein: CASSAGRGDGYTF.

In this sample, this clone turned up once. This sequence joins TRBV5-4 and TRBJ2-3, with D perhaps TRBD1 (6 bases). CDR1 and CDR2 from the germline V gene are SGHNT and YYREEE (reference sequence). The length of the CDR3 is 14 residues. V was clipped by 3 bases and J by 6 bases, with 14 bases between them. CDR3 in amino acids: CASSSKGVRDTQYF. The CDR3, as DNA: TGTGCCAGCAGCTCAAAGGGGGTCCGGGATACGCAGTATTTT. The full variable domain, rest sourced from reference TRBV5-4 and TRBJ2-3, is ETGVTQSPTHLIKTRGQQVTLRCSSQSGHNTVSWYQQALGQGPQFIFQYYREEENGRGNFPPRFSGLQFPNYSSELNVNALELDDSALYLCASSSKGVRDTQYFGPGTRLTVL.

This chain links TRBV6-5 with TRBJ1-6; D gene ambiguous. CDR1 is MNHEY and CDR2 is SVGAGI in the germline V gene. This CDR3 contains 13 residues. Trimming took off 6 bases at V and 6 bases at J, with 9 bases between the two ends. The CDR3: CASRRNSNSPLHF. Written as DNA, the CDR3 is TGTGCCAGCAGGCGCAACAGTAATTCACCCCTCCACTTT.

V and J are TRBV7-2 and TRBJ1-6; tentatively, D is TRBD1 (6 bases). The CDR3 spans 17 residues. From germline, CDR1 is SGHTA and CDR2 FQGNSA. Trimming shortened V by 2 bases and J by 5 bases, and 16 bases separated the two germline ends. The CDR3, as DNA: TGTGCCAGCAGCTTAACCCCCGGGCAGGGGAATAATTCACCCCTCCACTTT. Its protein is CASSLTPGQGNNSPLHF. Looking up the rest from reference TRBV7-2 and TRBJ1-6 gives the full variable domain: GAGVSQSPSNKVTEKGKDVELRCDPISGHTALYWYRQSLGQGLEFLIYFQGNSAPDKSGLPSDRFSAERTGGSVSTLTIQRTQQEDSAVYLCASSLTPGQGNNSPLHFGNGTRLTVT.

The chain is built from TRBV5-1 and TRBJ2-2; TRBD1 matches 8 bases. Germline loops: CDR1 SGHRS, CDR2 YFSETQ. The CDR3 has 15 residues. V lost 4 bases to trimming and J lost 1 base; unmatched junction nucleotides: 3. The CDR3 DNA reads as TGCGCCAGCAGCACGGGACAGGTGAACACCGGGGAGCTGTTTTTT. Amino acid sequence: CASSTGQVNTGELFF.

V usage is TRBV7-9 and J usage is TRBJ1-1; 9 bases agree with TRBD1. The germline V gene has CDR1 SEHNR and CDR2 FQNEAQ (reference sequence). Losses at the gene ends were 5 bases for V and 5 bases for J; bases not matched to a gene: 3. This CDR3 region has 13 residues. CDR3 DNA: TGTGCCAGCAGCCTCGGGACAGGGACTGAAGCTTTCTTT. Its translation: CASSLGTGTEAFF.

V usage is TRBV30 and J usage is TRBJ2-7; the match to TRBD1 covers 9 bases. Germline V CDR1 and CDR2: GTSNPN, SVGIG (reference sequence). With 0 bases clipped from V and 3 bases from J, the junction kept 6 bases outside the gene matches. The CDR3 is made up of 15 amino acids. CDR3 DNA sequence: TGTGCCTGGAGTGTAATAAGGGACAGGGTCTACGAGCAGTACTTC. It is translated as CAWSVIRDRVYEQYF.

There are a few counts of this clone. The rearrangement joins TRBV28 to TRBJ2-5; 7 bases are shared with TRBD2. Trimming at V came to 2 bases and at J to 2 bases, leaving 5 bases not matched to a gene. CDR1 and CDR2 from the germline V gene are MDHEN and SYDVKM. The CDR3 sequence is 15 residues long. The CDR3: CASSLIPGLQETQYF. The CDR3 DNA reads TGTGCCAGCAGTTTAATCCCGGGACTACAAGAGACCCAGTACTTC.

The rearrangement links TRBV6-1 to TRBJ1-1; no reliable D call. The germline CDR1 and CDR2 sequences are MNHNS and SASEGT. The CDR3 contains 13 residues. V was pared by 3 bases and J by 4 bases, with 9 bases between. The DNA of the CDR3 is TGTGCCAGCAGTGACCGCGCCCGCACTGAAGCTTTCTTT. It translates to CASSDRARTEAFF.